This record covers a single T cell receptor beta chain. Its antigen remains unidentified. This sample was taken from a study of shared clonotypes between healthy human individuals. Assay: immunoSEQ multiplex PCR; the TCRdb copy retains only in-frame clones and omits some. The sample lists roughly 2.2 million clones, 92% seen once, with more than 0.35% in the top ten. Regarding the study as a whole: When naive CD4 clonotypes were compared across several donors, approximately 4.9% were shared. In the sorted subsets, rarefaction showed sequencing was incomplete despite large depth. As a rule, naive subsets had a larger estimated richness than memory subsets.

All donors were healthy HIV-negative adults lacking recent acute infections or vaccinations. The sequence came from a man in his late teens or twenties in good health. Some clones in this sample may be carry-over from other donors' samples. The sequencing input was naive CD4+ T cells from PBMCs. This sample's subset: CD45RA+ positively selected.

The CDR3 protein is CASSYPSGGANTEAFF. Written as DNA, the CDR3 is TGTGCCAGCAGTTACCCCAGTGGCGGGGCGAACACTGAAGCTTTCTTT. The rearrangement uses TRBV6-6 and TRBJ1-1, with a weak D call TRBD1 (5 bases). The V gene's germline CDR1 is MNHNY and CDR2 SVGAGI (reference sequence). V lost 2 bases and J 1 base, leaving 14 bases between the germline ends. This CDR3 is 16 amino acids long.